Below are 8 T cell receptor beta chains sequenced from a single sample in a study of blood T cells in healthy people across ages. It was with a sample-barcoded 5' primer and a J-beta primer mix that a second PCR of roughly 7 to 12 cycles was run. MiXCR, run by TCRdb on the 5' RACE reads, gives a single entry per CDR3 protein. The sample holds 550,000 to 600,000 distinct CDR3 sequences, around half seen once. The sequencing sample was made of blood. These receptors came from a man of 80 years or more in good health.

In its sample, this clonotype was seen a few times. CDR3 nucleotide sequence: TGCAGTGCCTCGGCTAGCGGGAGAGGTGAGCAGTTCTTC. Protein sequence: CSASASGRGEQFF. The chain uses TRBV20-1 and TRBJ2-1, with 10 positions matching TRBD2. Germline CDR1 is DFQATT and CDR2 is SNEGSKA (reference sequence). This CDR3 comprises 13 residues. The ends lost 6 bases at V and 9 bases at J; junction bases unmatched: 8.

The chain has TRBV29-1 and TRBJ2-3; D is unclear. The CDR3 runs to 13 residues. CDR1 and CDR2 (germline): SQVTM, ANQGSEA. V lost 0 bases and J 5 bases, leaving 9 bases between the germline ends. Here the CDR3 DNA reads TGCAGCGTTGAAGAGGTCAGTGGAGATACGCAGTATTTT. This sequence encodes CSVEEVSGDTQYF.

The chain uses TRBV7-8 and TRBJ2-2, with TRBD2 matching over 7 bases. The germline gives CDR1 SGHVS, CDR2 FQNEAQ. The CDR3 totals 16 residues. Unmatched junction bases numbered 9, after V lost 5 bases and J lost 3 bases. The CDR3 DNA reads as TGTGCCAGCAGCCAAGGCCTAGCGGACTACACCGGGGAGCTGTTTTTT. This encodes CASSQGLADYTGELFF.

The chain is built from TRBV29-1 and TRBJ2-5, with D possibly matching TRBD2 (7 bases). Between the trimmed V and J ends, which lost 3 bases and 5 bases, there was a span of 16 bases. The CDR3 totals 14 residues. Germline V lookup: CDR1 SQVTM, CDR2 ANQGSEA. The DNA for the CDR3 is TGCAGCGTTGACGGCGGGGGCCCATGGGAGACCCAGTACTTC. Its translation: CSVDGGGPWETQYF.

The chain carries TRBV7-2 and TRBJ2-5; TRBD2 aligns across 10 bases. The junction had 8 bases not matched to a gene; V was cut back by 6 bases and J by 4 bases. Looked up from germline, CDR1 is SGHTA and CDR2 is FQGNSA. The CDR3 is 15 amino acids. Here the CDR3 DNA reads TGTGCCAGCAGGCAGCGACTAGCGGGTCCAGAGACCCAGTACTTC. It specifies CASRQRLAGPETQYF.

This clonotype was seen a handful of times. CDR3 amino acids: CSVRWGGSSQETQYF. CDR3 nucleotides: TGCAGCGTTCGGTGGGGAGGGAGCTCCCAAGAGACCCAGTACTTC. This chain connects TRBV29-1 to TRBJ2-5; TRBD2 aligns across 7 bases. CDR3 length equals 15 residues. Per germline, CDR1 SQVTM and CDR2 ANQGSEA. The J segment lost 1 base and the V segment lost 5 bases, leaving 10 bases of the junction unmatched. Supplemented by reference TRBV29-1 and TRBJ2-5, the full variable domain reads SAVISQKPSRDICQRGTSLTIQCQVDSQVTMMFWYRQQPGQSLTLIATANQGSEATYESGFVIDKFPISRPNLTFSTLTVSNMSPEDSSIYLCSVRWGGSSQETQYFGPGTRLLVL.

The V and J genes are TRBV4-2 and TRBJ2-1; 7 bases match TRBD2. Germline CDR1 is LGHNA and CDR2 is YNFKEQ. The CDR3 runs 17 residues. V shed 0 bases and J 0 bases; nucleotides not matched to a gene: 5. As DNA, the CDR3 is TGTGCCAGCAGCCAAGATGAGGGCGGGAGCTCCTACAATGAGCAGTTCTTC. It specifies CASSQDEGGSSYNEQFF.

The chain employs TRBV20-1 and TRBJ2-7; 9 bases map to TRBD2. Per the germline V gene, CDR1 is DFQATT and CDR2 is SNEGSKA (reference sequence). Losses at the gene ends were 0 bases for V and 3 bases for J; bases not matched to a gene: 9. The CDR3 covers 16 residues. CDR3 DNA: TGCAGTGCTAGAGACCCCCAGGCTAGCGGGGTCTACGAGCAGTACTTC. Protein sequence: CSARDPQASGVYEQYF.